Listed here is a single TCR beta chain. No antigen is known for it. The sample is drawn from a study of cytomegalovirus exposure and HLA in healthy donors (dated by TCRdb to about 2017). About the study as a whole: An earlier analysis of some 500 of the donors reported 250 to 350 Gb of sequence data and 120 million or so unique TCR beta sequences from about 200 million T cells. A later genetic analysis used genome-wide SNP genotypes for about 60% of the roughly 700 donors, treating that subset as a discovery cohort. Of the 398 genotyped donors, 65% to 90% fell in the genetic ancestry cluster associated with self-reported Caucasian donors. The number of typed donors differed by locus: about 620-640 for A, B, C, DRB1 and DQB1; 522 for DQA1; approximately 610 for DPA1; and some 430 for DPB1. HLA typing covered class I and class II loci at four-digit resolution. Along with the 666-subject first cohort, a separate validation cohort of about 110 different subjects was used. Using immunosequencing, the study profiled T cell repertoires from 666 subjects and related those repertoires to cytomegalovirus serostatus. The study was designed to test whether signatures of past pathogen exposure could be identified by cataloging public T cell receptors. An earlier analysis of around 580 of the donors used high-throughput TCR beta sequencing to judge whether each TCR beta V gene segment behaved as functional or pseudogenic. A later analysis re-examined previously published TCR beta repertoires from just over 650 donors and added high-resolution HLA genotyping to investigate patterns of TCR occurrence. The later analysis used no new phenotypic data to find candidate immune exposures, relying instead on TCR beta sequences and their occurrence across donors. Among about 410 genotyped donors of the cohort, an average of roughly 230,000 unique TCR beta nucleotide sequences was sequenced per donor, of which roughly 18% were non-productive. Several DR-DQ haplotypes were handled as single units for association and clustering, since linkage in the cohort was strong. An early release covering over 500 HLA-typed donors comprised around 300 gigabases of sequencing data and tens of millions of unique TCR sequences. All discovery cohort repertoires had been generated on a single sequencing platform. Donor age, sex, ethnicity and CMV serostatus were collected together with the repertoire data. To predict cytomegalovirus infection status, the study brought together high-throughput TCR immunosequencing, statistical association of individual TCRs with disease status, and machine learning. Summary of the overall study and its limitations: A cluster of highly shared sequence variants was judged likely to be a technical artifact of the sequencing pipeline. The study listed around 160 TCR beta chains as associated with cytomegalovirus. In a later analysis, more than 15,000 TCR beta sequences were associated with specific HLA alleles at a false discovery rate of 0.05. In a later analysis, most CMV-associated TCR beta chains were found to appear HLA-restricted, with HLA associations seemingly driven largely by CMV exposure. Because HLA typing was missing for some donors at each locus, association tests included only the typed subset. A further reported finding was that TCR beta sequences accurately predicted the HLA-A and HLA-B alleles for most subjects in the first cohort. In an earlier analysis of some 550 of the donors, most TCR beta V segments were observed in productive rearrangements about 90% or about 30% of the time, broadly matching IMGT annotations. Correlated functional status among segregating V segments might reflect linkage disequilibrium, but an unknown experimental factor could not be ruled out. Because counts were too low, about 15 rarely observed V segments, including chromosome 9 orphons, were left out of the earlier analysis of some 600 of the donors. According to a later analysis, TCR association rates differed among HLA loci, with DRB1 alleles showing the most associated TCRs and HLA-C alleles showing the fewest. CMV serostatus was the only immune exposure information available for the cohort. In both the original and validation cohorts, the classifier was reported to diagnose cytomegalovirus status with high specificity and sensitivity. Several of the top co-occurrence clusters appeared to be linked to parvovirus B19, influenza, CMV and Epstein-Barr virus, according to a later analysis. In vitro tests confirmed that a few of the cytomegalovirus-associated TCR beta chains recognize cytomegalovirus antigens. A later analysis found that HLA-associated TCR beta chains were more clonally expanded and had lower generation probabilities than equally common non-associated chains. Roughly uniform sequencing depth across donors was assumed in presence/absence analyses, although this assumption may not hold. In this cohort, only TCR beta chains were sequenced, and detectable features were limited by the absence of alpha or paired-chain data. In a later genetic analysis, a missense DCLRE1C variant was associated with V-gene and J-gene trimming of TCR beta chains, and the association was replicated in an independent cohort. It was suggested by the authors that the approach could potentially be generalized to other disease states and immunological phenotypes. Most TCR sequences were observed very rarely across donors, whereas some public TCRs were present in many individuals. Because the 87-base-pair reads could not distinguish some IMGT-functional V segments, including TRBV6-2 and TRBV6-3, those segments were excluded. A later genetic analysis reported fewer N-insertions in productive TCRs among donors in an Asian-associated ancestry cluster than the roughly 650-donor mean. Assigning TCR associations to individual alleles was difficult when HLA alleles, especially DR and DQ, strongly co-occurred.

The cohort comprised fewer than 750 healthy bone marrow donors. All cohort members were sampled while nominally healthy, although unrecorded immune exposures were likely present. The donor tested CMV seronegative and was one of the 352 seronegative cohort members. Each donor provided a peripheral blood sample, and peripheral blood mononuclear cells were used for TCR beta sequencing. Genomic DNA extraction from the blood cell samples was performed with the Qiagen DNeasy Blood Extraction Kit. The CDR3 numbers 16 residues from cysteine through phenylalanine. The only DNA kept is the CDR3, 48 bases in frame from the first base. V is trimmed back by 2 bases and J by 2 bases, and the junction contains 8 bases that no gene match accounts for. CDR1 is given as SGDLS and CDR2 as YYNGEE, both from the germline V gene. Receptor amplification or capture employed the immunoSEQ multiplex PCR assay. A mixture of 60 forward primers for TCR Vbeta segments and 13 reverse primers for TCR Jbeta segments was used in the multiplex PCR. A multiplex PCR assay on genomic DNA amplified the CDR3 region of rearranged TCR beta genes. The Illumina HiSeq System was used to sequence the amplified TCR beta libraries as 87-base-pair reads. Under the source paper's analysis protocol: A later analysis counted around 72 million unique TCR beta chains across the roughly 700 repertoires, and about 10 million of these chains were shared by at least two donors. A nearest-neighbor algorithm error-corrected the raw reads and collapsed the reads into unique sequences, merging closely related sequences to remove PCR and sequencing errors. To assign V, D and J gene segments, CDR3 sequences were aligned to IMGT reference sequences. For a sequence to be retained, a match of at least six nucleotides was required to both a V gene segment and a J gene segment. Rearrangements were called productive when the CDR3 lacked stop codons and stayed in frame with V and J; all others were non-productive. Following IMGT convention, CDR3 was defined as the stretch from the second conserved V-encoded cysteine to the conserved J-encoded phenylalanine. In an earlier analysis of 587 of the donors, sequences lacking an unambiguous match to a single V gene segment were excluded. An earlier analysis of under 750 of the donors called V segments functional above 56.7% productive rearrangements and segregating when the between-donor standard deviation exceeded 5%. A statistical classification framework was built to diagnose cytomegalovirus status from the catalog of TCR beta chain sequences. In a later analysis, TCR nucleotide sequences were compared against IMGT/GENE-DB human TR gene sequences so that V and J genes could be assigned. A later analysis assigned CDR3 sequences and most-parsimonious VDJ recombination scenarios with the TCRdist pipeline. A later analysis defined each TCR beta chain by its CDR3 amino acid sequence plus V-gene family, and excluded reads lacking a unique V-gene family. In a later analysis, 450 to 600 highly shared, low-generation-probability nucleotide sequences were removed to address suspected cross-contamination and a sequencing artifact. In a later analysis, a clonal expansion index was calculated for each public chain from normalized within-repertoire ranks of inferred template counts. A later analysis computed generation probabilities with a VDJ recombination model fitted to out-of-frame rearrangements, and checked the results against IGoR. In a later analysis, TCR-TCR, TCR-HLA and TCR-CMV co-occurrence was scored with hypergeometric tests, and a repertoire-size bias correction was applied to TCR pairs. In a later analysis, false discovery rates were estimated by permuting HLA or CMV assignments 20 times. In a later analysis, co-occurring TCRs were grouped with DBSCAN, and TCRdist sequence similarity was added when clustering was performed within HLA-allele-positive subsets. Co-occurrence clustering excluded repertoires with fewer than 30,000 or more than 120,000 public chains, plus five with anomalous nucleotide sharing. Drawn from immuneACCESS, this table holds only the in-frame rearrangements with V and J called that TCRdb kept. Clones are partly lost; checked studies trace under half to an unresolved V gene and leave the rest unexplained. V and J calls plus clone size are reproduced from that table; the DNA served to infer D and trimming. The sample's table covers more than 40,000 clones. The ten top clones hold 2% to 2.5% of the sample.

This sequence uses TRBV9 and TRBJ2-3; TRBD2 agrees with 7 junctional bases. What was sequenced was PBMCs. This clonotype was sampled from a female donor in good health and CMV-seronegative. The DNA reads as follows: TGTGCCAGCAGCGTGCTAGCGGTTTCCGACACAGATACGCAGTATTTT. Its coded protein is CASSVLAVSDTDTQYF.